This T cell receptor (beta chain) stems from a study of blood T cells in healthy people across ages. Findings and limits, study-wide: Any conclusive comparison of naive versus antigen-experienced cells was prevented by using unsorted PBMCs. The unknown donor CMV status may have confounded expanded clonotype changes.

CDR1 DFQATT and CDR2 SNEGSKA come from the germline V gene (reference sequence). This CDR3 comprises 13 residues. A few counts support this clonotype. Its cognate antigen is unknown. Each of the donors had 9 to 10 milliliters of peripheral blood drawn into EDTA-treated Vacutainer tubes. Isolation recovered at least 7 million PBMCs from every sample. A second PCR, run for roughly 7 to 12 cycles, used a sample-barcoded 5' primer plus a J-beta primer mix. TCRdb used MiXCR to reprocess the 5' RACE reads, holding one entry per CDR3 protein. Counted here are about 1.6 million distinct CDR3 sequences, 30% to 40% occurring once; the ten biggest clones make up 10% to 12%.

This sequence was found in a woman aged 25-40 years in good health. Sequences were obtained from blood. The V call is TRBV20-1, the J call TRBJ2-5, with D hard to call. Matching the DNA end better, TRBJ2-7 makes the J call doubtful. CDR3 in amino acids: CSASNLQVYEQYF. CDR3 sequence (DNA): TGCAGTGCTAGTAACCTTCAGGTATACGAGCAGTACTTC.